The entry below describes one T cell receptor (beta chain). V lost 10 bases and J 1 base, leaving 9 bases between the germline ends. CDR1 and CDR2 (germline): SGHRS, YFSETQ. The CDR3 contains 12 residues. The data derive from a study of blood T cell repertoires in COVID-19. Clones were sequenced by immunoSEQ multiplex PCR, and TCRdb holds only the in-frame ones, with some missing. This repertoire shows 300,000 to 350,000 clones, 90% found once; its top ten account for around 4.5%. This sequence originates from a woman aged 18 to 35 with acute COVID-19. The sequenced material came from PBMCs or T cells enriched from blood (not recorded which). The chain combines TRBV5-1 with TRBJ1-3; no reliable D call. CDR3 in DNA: TGCGCCGGATGGACTTCTGGAAACACCATATATTTT. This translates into CAGWTSGNTIYF.